A selection of T cell receptor beta chains follows, all from one sample in a study of Ad26.COV2.S vaccination and SARS-CoV-2 variants. The protocol was immunoSEQ multiplex PCR, while the TCRdb copy is restricted to in-frame clones and leaves out a portion. The sample has about 350,000 clones; around 89% are singletons. The sample consisted of peripheral blood, taken in a trial of Ad26.COV2.S vaccine versus placebo. These receptors originate from a person between 18 and 59 years old who received the Ad26.COV2.S COVID-19 vaccine or a placebo. Each CDR3 is given with its conserved first and last residue. The order of the fields is D gene, clone size, J gene, V gene, CDR3 protein, CDR3 DNA. A D gene is named only where the DNA matches it firmly. Clone size appears in some rows only: once, few, many, or a class for an expanded clone.

>TRBD1|.|TRBJ1-2|TRBV6-5
CASRKLTGEGYTF
TGTGCCAGCAGAAAGCTTACAGGGGAAGGCTACACCTTC
>TRBD1|.|TRBJ2-2|TRBV24-1
CATSKGAQRTGELFF
TGTGCCACCAGTAAGGGGGCGCAGCGCACCGGGGAGCTGTTTTTT
>.|.|TRBJ2-7|TRBV3-1/TRBV3-2
CASSQAYKTYEQYF
TGTGCCAGCAGCCAAGCTTACAAAACCTACGAGCAGTACTTC
>.|.|TRBJ1-1|TRBV2
CASDQQGEGAFF
TGTGCCAGCGACCAACAGGGAGAGGGCGCTTTCTTT
>.|.|TRBJ2-1|TRBV7-8
CASSPREVVLGNEQFF
TGTGCCAGCAGCCCAAGGGAGGTGGTGTTGGGGAATGAGCAGTTCTTC
>.|.|TRBJ2-3|TRBV27
CASSFVLQSDTQYF
TGTGCCAGCAGTTTTGTCCTTCAGTCAGATACGCAGTATTTT
>.|.|TRBJ2-2|TRBV19
CASSISPDTGELFF
TGTGCCAGTAGTATCAGCCCAGACACCGGGGAGCTGTTTTTT
>TRBD2|.|TRBJ2-7|TRBV10-2
CASSESPSGTYEQYF
TGCGCCAGCAGTGAGTCCCCTAGCGGTACTTACGAGCAGTACTTC
>.|.|TRBJ2-3|TRBV9
CASSFRQGSSTDTQYF
TGTGCCAGCAGCTTCCGGCAGGGGTCTAGCACAGATACGCAGTATTTT
>TRBD2|.|TRBJ2-1|TRBV19
CASSSPALGRGGRSNEQFF
TGTGCCAGTAGTTCACCCGCACTTGGGCGCGGCGGGAGGAGCAATGAGCAGTTCTTC
>.|.|TRBJ1-4|TRBV30
CAWSGAGWTNEKLFF
TGTGCCTGGAGTGGGGCAGGGTGGACTAATGAAAAACTGTTTTTT
>TRBD1|.|TRBJ2-7|TRBV4-1
CASSPGTGGFEQYF
TGCGCCAGCAGCCCTGGGACAGGGGGCTTCGAGCAGTACTTC
>TRBD1|.|TRBJ1-6|TRBV6-4
CASAQGANSPLHF
TGTGCCAGTGCGCAGGGGGCTAATTCACCCCTCCACTTT
>TRBD1|.|TRBJ2-4|TRBV24-1
CATPIQGIAKNIQYF
TGTGCCACCCCGATACAGGGGATAGCCAAAAACATTCAGTACTTC
>TRBD2|.|TRBJ2-7|TRBV2
CASNGLAGGPSYEQYF
TGTGCCAGCAATGGACTAGCGGGAGGTCCATCCTACGAGCAGTACTTC
>TRBD1|.|TRBJ1-1|TRBV6-5
CASRRTGGTEAFF
TGTGCCAGCAGGCGGACAGGGGGCACTGAAGCTTTCTTT
>.|.|TRBJ1-1|TRBV7-9
CASSTGLPTEAFF
TGTGCCAGCAGTACGGGGCTCCCCACTGAAGCTTTCTTT
>.|.|TRBJ2-1|TRBV6-1
CASSEDWSSYNEQFF
TGTGCCAGCAGTGAAGATTGGAGCTCCTACAATGAGCAGTTCTTC
>.|once|TRBJ1-2|TRBV4-3
CASSQEAGTLGYGYTF
TGCGCCAGCAGCCAAGAAGCGGGGACTCTCGGGTATGGCTACACCTTC
>TRBD2|once|TRBJ2-1|TRBV13
CASSPGTSGFPYNEQFF
TGTGCCAGCAGCCCTGGGACTAGCGGCTTTCCGTACAATGAGCAGTTCTTC
>TRBD2|.|TRBJ2-7|TRBV5-6
CASSGPGLAGTLSYEQYF
TGTGCCAGCAGCGGGCCGGGACTAGCGGGAACGCTATCCTACGAGCAGTACTTC
>.|.|TRBJ1-4|TRBV6-5
CASSYHKATNEKLFF
TGTGCCAGCAGTTATCACAAAGCAACTAATGAAAAACTGTTTTTT
>.|.|TRBJ2-1|TRBV5-8
CASSLGQDIFNEQFF
TGTGCCAGCAGCTTGGGACAGGACATTTTCAATGAGCAGTTCTTC
>.|.|TRBJ1-2|TRBV7-9
CASSFLGAYGYTF
TGTGCCAGCAGCTTCCTGGGGGCTTATGGCTACACCTTC
>.|.|TRBJ2-2|TRBV9
CASSVVSQPLFTSTGELFF
TGTGCCAGCAGCGTAGTTTCACAGCCCCTATTCACCTCGACCGGGGAGCTGTTTTTT
>TRBD1|.|TRBJ2-7|TRBV5-4
CASSLDRGYEQYF
TGTGCCAGCAGCTTGGACAGGGGCTACGAGCAGTACTTC
>.|.|TRBJ1-1|TRBV19
CASSIPGGAGTEAFF
TGTGCCAGTAGTATCCCTGGGGGCGCAGGCACTGAAGCTTTCTTT
>.|few|TRBJ1-3|TRBV5-6
CASTASGVHSGNTIYF
TGTGCCAGCACCGCTAGTGGGGTCCACTCTGGAAACACCATATATTTT
>.|.|TRBJ2-5|TRBV19
CASSITGRETQYF
TGTGCCAGTAGTATTACGGGCCGGGAGACCCAGTACTTC
>.|once|TRBJ1-5|TRBV19
CASGWASRTGNQPQHF
TGTGCCAGTGGATGGGCATCCCGGACTGGCAATCAGCCCCAGCATTTT
>.|.|TRBJ1-5|TRBV30
CAWSDSFNQPQHF
TGTGCCTGGAGTGACAGCTTTAATCAGCCCCAGCATTTT
>TRBD1|.|TRBJ1-2|TRBV2
CASSVYRGQGDGYTF
TGTGCCAGCAGCGTTTATAGGGGACAGGGGGATGGCTACACCTTC
>TRBD1|.|TRBJ2-7|TRBV7-3
CASSPTGEDEQYF
TGTGCCAGCAGCCCGACAGGGGAAGACGAGCAGTACTTC
>TRBD1|.|TRBJ1-1|TRBV29-1
CSVDRGPEAFF
TGCAGCGTTGACAGGGGGCCTGAAGCTTTCTTT
>.|.|TRBJ2-5|TRBV27
CASSPYTEYQETQYF
TGTGCCAGCAGTCCATACACAGAGTACCAAGAGACCCAGTACTTC
>.|once|TRBJ1-1|TRBV12-5
CASGLGGNTEAFF
TGTGCTAGTGGTTTGGGGGGGAACACTGAAGCTTTCTTT
>.|.|TRBJ1-1|TRBV2
CASSEGATEAFF
TGTGCCAGCAGTGAAGGGGCAACTGAAGCTTTCTTT
>TRBD1|.|TRBJ2-5|TRBV7-2
CASSLGTGRGETQYF
TGTGCCAGCAGCTTAGGGACAGGGAGAGGGGAGACCCAGTACTTC
>.|.|TRBJ1-5|TRBV5-5
CASSSNGVSNQPQHF
TGTGCCAGCAGTTCTAACGGAGTAAGCAATCAGCCCCAGCATTTT
>TRBD1|few|TRBJ1-1|TRBV29-1
CSASTGQGLTEAFF
TGCAGCGCGTCCACGGGACAGGGTCTTACTGAAGCTTTCTTT
>.|.|TRBJ2-2|TRBV6-5
CASSYSLGVNTGELFF
TGTGCCAGCAGTTACTCGCTAGGGGTCAACACCGGGGAGCTGTTTTTT
>.|.|TRBJ2-5|TRBV7-2
CASSLGSQETQYF
TGTGCCAGCAGCTTAGGATCACAAGAGACCCAGTACTTC
>.|.|TRBJ2-2|TRBV7-9
CASSLGLDNTGELFF
TGTGCCAGCAGCTTAGGACTAGACAACACCGGGGAGCTGTTTTTT
>.|.|TRBJ2-5|TRBV7-2
CASSLVSQGETQYF
TGTGCCAGCAGCTTAGTTTCCCAAGGGGAGACCCAGTACTTC
>TRBD1|.|TRBJ2-5|TRBV19
CASSPLDRGYQETQYF
TGTGCCAGTAGTCCCTTGGACAGGGGTTATCAAGAGACCCAGTACTTC
>TRBD1|few|TRBJ2-7|TRBV6-2/TRBV6-3
CASSSGTGSGEQYF
TGTGCCAGCAGTTCCGGGACAGGGTCAGGCGAGCAGTACTTC
>TRBD1|once|TRBJ2-5|TRBV7-7
CASSLAPGQGETQYF
TGTGCTAGCAGCTTGGCTCCGGGACAGGGAGAGACCCAGTACTTC
>TRBD2|.|TRBJ2-5|TRBV9
CASSVGRTSGSSLETQYF
TGTGCCAGCAGCGTAGGTAGGACTAGCGGGAGTTCATTAGAGACCCAGTACTTC
>.|.|TRBJ2-7|TRBV6-5
CASSLTESSYEQYF
TGTGCCAGCAGCCTGACAGAGAGCTCCTACGAGCAGTACTTC
>TRBD1|.|TRBJ2-1|TRBV5-8
CASSLDRGSYNEQFF
TGTGCCAGCAGCTTGGACAGGGGCTCCTACAATGAGCAGTTCTTC
>TRBD1|.|TRBJ2-2|TRBV25-1
CASSGPTGSTGELFF
TGTGCCAGCAGTGGACCGACAGGGAGCACCGGGGAGCTGTTTTTT
>.|.|TRBJ1-5|TRBV5-1
CASSMTVSGPQHF
TGCGCCAGCAGCATGACAGTTTCAGGGCCCCAGCATTTT
>.|once|TRBJ2-7|TRBV18
CASSPTGSYEQYF
TGTGCCAGCTCACCGACAGGTTCCTACGAGCAGTACTTC